A selection of T cell receptor beta chains follows, all from one sample in a study of T cell responses to AZD1222 COVID-19 vaccine. Sequencing used immunoSEQ multiplex PCR; TCRdb keeps in-frame clones, though not all of them. The table shows some 120,000 clones, with approximately 84% occurring only once. Here the sequenced sample was peripheral blood, taken on day 0 of AZD1222 vaccination. These receptors were obtained from an adult in good health. Each CDR3 is given with its conserved first and last residue. A D gene is named only where the DNA matches it firmly. The listing skips clone size in some rows; elsewhere it reads once, few, many or a size class.

v_call	clone_size	d_call	j_call	cdr3_nt	cdr3_aa
TRBV5-1	-	TRBD2	TRBJ2-7	TGCGCCAGCAGCTTTTCATCAGGGAGGGACGAGCAGTACTTC	CASSFSSGRDEQYF
TRBV24-1	-	TRBD1	TRBJ1-2	TGTGCCACCAGTCCACGACCGGGACAGGGGGTTTACTATGGCTACACCTTC	CATSPRPGQGVYYGYTF
TRBV7-2	-	TRBD1	TRBJ1-1	TGTGCCAGCAGGGGACAGGTGAACACTGAAGCTTTCTTT	CASRGQVNTEAFF
TRBV24-1	-	-	TRBJ2-5	TGTGCCACCCAAAGGGGGGGACAAGAGACCCAGTACTTC	CATQRGGQETQYF
TRBV15	-	-	TRBJ2-7	TGTGCCACCAGCGGTAATGTGGGTGGGAGATACTACGAGCAGTACTTC	CATSGNVGGRYYEQYF
TRBV18	-	-	TRBJ2-7	TGTGCCAGCTCACCTTCGATCTCCTACGAGCAGTACTTC	CASSPSISYEQYF
TRBV14	few	-	TRBJ2-1	TGTGCCAGCAGCCTCGGGATCCTCTACAATGAGCAGTTCTTC	CASSLGILYNEQFF
TRBV29-1	-	TRBD1	TRBJ1-2	TGCAGCGTTGTCCCGGCTACTGCCGTACAGGGGTACGGCTACACCTTC	CSVVPATAVQGYGYTF
TRBV6-4	once	TRBD2	TRBJ2-7	TGTGCCAGCAGCCCGCCTCTTACTAGCGGGAGTGAGGGCGAGCAGTACTTC	CASSPPLTSGSEGEQYF
TRBV6-1	few	-	TRBJ1-2	TGTGCCAGCAGTGAACCAGGGGATGGCTACACCTTC	CASSEPGDGYTF
TRBV5-5	-	-	TRBJ1-1	TGTGCCAGCAGCTCAGAAGTAACAGCTAACTTCGAAGCTTTCTTT	CASSSEVTANFEAFF
TRBV6-6	-	-	TRBJ2-5	TGTGCCAGCAGGGCGACAGATTTCCAAGAGACCCAGTACTTC	CASRATDFQETQYF
TRBV28	-	TRBD1	TRBJ1-2	TGTGCCAGCAGTCCAAGGGACAGGGATGGCTACACCTTC	CASSPRDRDGYTF
TRBV18	-	TRBD2	TRBJ2-2	TGTGCCAGCTCACCACAACTAGCGGGAGGAACCGGGGAGCTGTTTTTT	CASSPQLAGGTGELFF
TRBV4-2	-	TRBD1	TRBJ1-3	TGTGCCAGCAGCCAAGGTTATCAGGGGGCTGGAAACACCATATATTTT	CASSQGYQGAGNTIYF
TRBV4-2	-	-	TRBJ1-2	TGTGCCAGCAGCCATGATGGACCGAACTATGGCTACACCTTC	CASSHDGPNYGYTF
TRBV21-1	-	-	TRBJ1-1	TGTGCCAGCAGCAAGGGATACAGGGGGAGGGACACTGAAGCTTTCTTT	CASSKGYRGRDTEAFF
TRBV5-1	-	-	TRBJ2-5	TGCGCCAGCAGAGGAGCGGGAGAGACCCAGTACTTC	CASRGAGETQYF
TRBV13	once	-	TRBJ1-4	TGTGCCAGCAGCTTAAGGGACACGATAACTAATGAAAAACTGTTTTTT	CASSLRDTITNEKLFF
TRBV5-1	-	-	TRBJ2-3	TGCGCCAGCAGCTTGGTGGGTCCGTCCTTGGCAACAGATACGCAGTATTTT	CASSLVGPSLATDTQYF